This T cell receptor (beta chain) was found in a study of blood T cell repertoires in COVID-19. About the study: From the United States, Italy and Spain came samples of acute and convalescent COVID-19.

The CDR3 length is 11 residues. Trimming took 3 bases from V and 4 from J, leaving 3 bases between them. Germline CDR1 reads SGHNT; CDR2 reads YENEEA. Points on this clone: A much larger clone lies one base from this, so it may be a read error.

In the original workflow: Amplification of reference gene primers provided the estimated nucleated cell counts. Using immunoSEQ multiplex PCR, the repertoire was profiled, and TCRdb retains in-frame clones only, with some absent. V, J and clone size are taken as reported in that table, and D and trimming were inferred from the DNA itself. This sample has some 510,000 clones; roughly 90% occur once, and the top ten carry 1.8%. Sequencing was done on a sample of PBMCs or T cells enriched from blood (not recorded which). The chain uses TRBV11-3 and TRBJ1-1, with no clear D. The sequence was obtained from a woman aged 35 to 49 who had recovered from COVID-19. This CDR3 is CASSFGTEAFF. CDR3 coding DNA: TGTGCCAGCAGCTTCGGCACTGAAGCTTTCTTT.